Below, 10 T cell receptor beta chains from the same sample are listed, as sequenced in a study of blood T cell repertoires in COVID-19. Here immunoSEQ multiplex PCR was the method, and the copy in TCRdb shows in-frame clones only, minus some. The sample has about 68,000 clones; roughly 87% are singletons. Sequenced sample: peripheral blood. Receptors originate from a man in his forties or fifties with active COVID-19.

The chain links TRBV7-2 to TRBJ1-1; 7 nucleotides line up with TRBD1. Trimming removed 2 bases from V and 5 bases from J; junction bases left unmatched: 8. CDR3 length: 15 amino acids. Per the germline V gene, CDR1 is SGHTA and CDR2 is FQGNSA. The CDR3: CASSLQGVVRTEAFF. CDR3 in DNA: TGTGCCAGCAGCTTACAGGGGGTGGTCAGGACTGAAGCTTTCTTT.

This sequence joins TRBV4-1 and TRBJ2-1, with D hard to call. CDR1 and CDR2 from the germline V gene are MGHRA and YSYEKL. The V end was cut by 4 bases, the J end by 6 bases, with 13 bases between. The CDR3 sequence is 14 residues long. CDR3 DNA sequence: TGCGCCAGCAGCCCTCGAACCAGGATCAATGAGCAGTTCTTC. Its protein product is CASSPRTRINEQFF.

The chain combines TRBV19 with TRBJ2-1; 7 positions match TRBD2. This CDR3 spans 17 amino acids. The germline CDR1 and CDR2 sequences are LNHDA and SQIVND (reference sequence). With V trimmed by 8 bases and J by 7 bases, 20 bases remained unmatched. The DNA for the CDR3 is TGTGCCAGTCCATGGGGAGGGTGGCTAGCGGAGCTTAATGAGCAGTTCTTC. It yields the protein CASPWGGWLAELNEQFF.

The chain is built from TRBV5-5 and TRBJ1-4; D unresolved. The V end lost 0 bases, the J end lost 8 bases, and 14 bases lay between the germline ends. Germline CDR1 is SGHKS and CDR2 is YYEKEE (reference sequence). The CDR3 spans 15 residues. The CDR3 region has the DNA TGTGCCAGCAGCTTGGCCTTGTCAATCAGGGAAAAACTGTTTTTT. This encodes CASSLALSIREKLFF.

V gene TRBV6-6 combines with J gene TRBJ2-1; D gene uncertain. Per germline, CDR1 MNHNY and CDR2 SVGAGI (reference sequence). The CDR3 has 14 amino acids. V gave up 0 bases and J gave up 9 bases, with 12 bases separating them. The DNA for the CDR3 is TGTGCCAGCAGTTACTCGACCGGGTACGGTGAGCAGTTCTTC. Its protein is CASSYSTGYGEQFF.

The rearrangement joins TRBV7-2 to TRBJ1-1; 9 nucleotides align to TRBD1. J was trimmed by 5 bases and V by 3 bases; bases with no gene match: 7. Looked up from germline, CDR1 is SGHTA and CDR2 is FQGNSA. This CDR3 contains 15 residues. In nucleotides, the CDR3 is TGTGCCAGCAGCTTTGCGACAGGGGGTGGGACTGAAGCTTTCTTT. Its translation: CASSFATGGGTEAFF.

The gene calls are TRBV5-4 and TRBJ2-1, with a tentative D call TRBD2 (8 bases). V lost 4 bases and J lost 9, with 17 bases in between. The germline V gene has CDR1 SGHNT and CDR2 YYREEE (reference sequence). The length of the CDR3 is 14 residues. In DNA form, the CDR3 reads TGTGCCAGCAGCCCAGGGGGTCGGGAGGGTGAGCAGTTCTTC. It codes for CASSPGGREGEQFF.

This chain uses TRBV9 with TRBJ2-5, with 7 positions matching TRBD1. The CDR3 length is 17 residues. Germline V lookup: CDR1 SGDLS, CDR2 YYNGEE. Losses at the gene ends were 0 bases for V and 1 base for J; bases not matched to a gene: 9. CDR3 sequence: CASSVAPAGTVQETQYF. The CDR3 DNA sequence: TGTGCCAGCAGCGTAGCACCCGCCGGGACAGTCCAAGAGACCCAGTACTTC.

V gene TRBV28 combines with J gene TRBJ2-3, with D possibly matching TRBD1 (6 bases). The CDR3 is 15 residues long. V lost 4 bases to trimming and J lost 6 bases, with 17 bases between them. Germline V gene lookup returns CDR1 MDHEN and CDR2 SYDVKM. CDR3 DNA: TGTGCCAGCAGTTCCTCGACAGGAGCGGCGGATACGCAGTATTTT. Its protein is CASSSSTGAADTQYF.

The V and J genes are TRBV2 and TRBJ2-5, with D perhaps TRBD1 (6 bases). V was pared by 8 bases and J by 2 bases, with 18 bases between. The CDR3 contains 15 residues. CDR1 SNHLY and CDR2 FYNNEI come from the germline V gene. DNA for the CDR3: TGTGCCAGCGGCAAAGGGGGAGCGGATCAAGAGACCCAGTACTTC. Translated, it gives CASGKGGADQETQYF.